This is a list of T cell receptor beta chains from one sample in a study of blood T cell repertoires in COVID-19. Assay: immunoSEQ multiplex PCR; the TCRdb copy retains only in-frame clones and omits some. This sample has more than 45,000 clones, with about 85% found just once. Sequenced input: peripheral blood. These receptors all stem from an older woman with active COVID-19. CDR3s include the opening cysteine and the closing phenylalanine or tryptophan. Fields, in order: J gene, clone size, V gene, D gene, CDR3 DNA, CDR3 protein. A D gene is named only where the DNA matches it firmly. The listing skips clone size in some rows; elsewhere it reads once, few, many or a size class.

J: TRBJ1-5
size: medium-sized
V: TRBV28
D: TRBD1
DNA: TGTGCCAGCAGTGGGGACAGTTACAATCAGCCCCAGCATTTT
CDR3: CASSGDSYNQPQHF

J: TRBJ2-7
size: NA
V: TRBV6-5
D: TRBD1
DNA: TGTGCCAGCAGACAGGGGCTATTCTCCTACGAGCAGTACTTC
CDR3: CASRQGLFSYEQYF

J: TRBJ1-1
size: NA
V: TRBV28
D: NA
DNA: TGTGCCAGCAGTTCCCACAGGGTCGGGAACACTGAAGCTTTCTTT
CDR3: CASSSHRVGNTEAFF

J: TRBJ1-1
size: NA
V: TRBV29-1
D: NA
DNA: TGCAGCGTTGGGAGAGGAGGCGGCACTGAAGCTTTCTTT
CDR3: CSVGRGGGTEAFF

J: TRBJ2-1
size: NA
V: TRBV7-8
D: TRBD2
DNA: TGTGCCAGCAGCTTTCTCACTAGCGGGGAGTACAATGAGCAGTTCTTC
CDR3: CASSFLTSGEYNEQFF

J: TRBJ2-7
size: NA
V: TRBV5-4
D: NA
DNA: TGTGCCAGCAGACTAGGAGGGGGGGAGGGCTCCTACGAGCAGTACTTC
CDR3: CASRLGGGEGSYEQYF

J: TRBJ2-1
size: NA
V: TRBV5-1
D: TRBD2
DNA: TGCGCCAGCAGCTTAGCGGGAGAGAGCTCCTACAATGAGCAGTTCTTC
CDR3: CASSLAGESSYNEQFF

J: TRBJ2-1
size: NA
V: TRBV9
D: TRBD2
DNA: TGTGCCAGCAGCTCCAGCGGGAGAGGTTACAATGAGCAGTTCTTC
CDR3: CASSSSGRGYNEQFF

J: TRBJ2-2
size: NA
V: TRBV5-1
D: NA
DNA: TGCGCCAGCAGTGGAGGGTCGACCGGGGAGCTGTTTTTT
CDR3: CASSGGSTGELFF

J: TRBJ1-4
size: NA
V: TRBV11-1
D: TRBD1
DNA: TGTGCCAGCAAGGACAGGGCGACAACTAATGAAAAACTGTTTTTT
CDR3: CASKDRATTNEKLFF

J: TRBJ1-4
size: NA
V: TRBV10-1
D: TRBD1
DNA: TGCGCCAGCAGTTCGGACAGGGGGCACGAAAAACTGTTTTTT
CDR3: CASSSDRGHEKLFF

J: TRBJ1-1
size: NA
V: TRBV5-4
D: TRBD1
DNA: TGTGCCAGCAGCTTTACCCCGGACAGGTTGAACACTGAAGCTTTCTTT
CDR3: CASSFTPDRLNTEAFF

J: TRBJ1-5
size: NA
V: TRBV10-2
D: NA
DNA: TGCGCCAGCAGTGACCGTGGCAGAAGCAATCAGCCCCAGCATTTT
CDR3: CASSDRGRSNQPQHF

J: TRBJ2-7
size: NA
V: TRBV27
D: TRBD2
DNA: TGTGCCAGCAGTAAAGTAGGGACTAGCGGTTCCTACGAGCAGTACTTC
CDR3: CASSKVGTSGSYEQYF

J: TRBJ2-7
size: NA
V: TRBV3-1/TRBV3-2
D: TRBD2
DNA: TGTGCCAGCAGCCTATCAGCGGGAGCATCCTACGAGCAGTACTTC
CDR3: CASSLSAGASYEQYF

J: TRBJ1-6
size: once
V: TRBV11-2
D: NA
DNA: TGTGCCAGCAGCTTAAATAGGGGCTCACCCCTCCACTTT
CDR3: CASSLNRGSPLHF

J: TRBJ2-7
size: NA
V: TRBV28
D: TRBD1
DNA: TGTGCCAGCAGTATATCGGGACAGGGGGAGTACGAGCAGTACTTC
CDR3: CASSISGQGEYEQYF

J: TRBJ1-2
size: NA
V: TRBV19
D: NA
DNA: TGTGCCAGTAGGCCGGCAGGGAGGGGTGGCTACACCTTC
CDR3: CASRPAGRGGYTF

J: TRBJ2-3
size: NA
V: TRBV5-6
D: NA
DNA: TGTGCCAGCAGCTTGGAGCAGGCTCACACAGATACGCAGTATTTT
CDR3: CASSLEQAHTDTQYF

J: TRBJ1-3
size: NA
V: TRBV10-1
D: NA
DNA: TGCGCCAGCAGTGACGATACAGGGAAAAGGACCATATATTTT
CDR3: CASSDDTGKRTIYF

J: TRBJ2-1
size: NA
V: TRBV30
D: TRBD2
DNA: TGTGCCTGGAGTCGGACTAGCGTCAGTGAGCAGTTCTTC
CDR3: CAWSRTSVSEQFF

J: TRBJ2-1
size: NA
V: TRBV11-2
D: NA
DNA: TGTGCCAGCAGCTTAGAAGTTAGCACTAGAACCAACAATGAGCAGTTCTTC
CDR3: CASSLEVSTRTNNEQFF

J: TRBJ2-5
size: NA
V: TRBV5-1
D: NA
DNA: TGCGCCAGCGCCGGGGGAGATCGAGAGACCCAGTACTTC
CDR3: CASAGGDRETQYF

J: TRBJ1-2
size: NA
V: TRBV7-8
D: TRBD1
DNA: TGTGCCAGCAGCCCCTCGGGACAGCACTATGGCTACACCTTC
CDR3: CASSPSGQHYGYTF

J: TRBJ1-1
size: NA
V: TRBV5-1
D: TRBD1
DNA: TGCGCCAGCAGCACGGGACAGGAGAACACTGAAGCTTTCTTT
CDR3: CASSTGQENTEAFF

J: TRBJ2-3
size: once
V: TRBV7-9
D: TRBD1
DNA: TGTGCCAGCACCTTATTCCGGGACAGGGGGTTGGATACGCAGTATTTT
CDR3: CASTLFRDRGLDTQYF

J: TRBJ2-3
size: NA
V: TRBV12-1
D: NA
DNA: NA
CDR3: CASSSWAQGSTDTQYF

J: TRBJ2-5
size: few
V: TRBV28
D: NA
DNA: TGTGCCAGCAGTTCGGGGAAAGAGACCCAGTACTTC
CDR3: CASSSGKETQYF

J: TRBJ2-1
size: NA
V: TRBV21-1
D: NA
DNA: TGTGCCAGCAGCAAAGCCGAAAACCTGACTAGGAGGGGTTACAATGAGCAGTTCTTC
CDR3: CASSKAENLTRRGYNEQFF

J: TRBJ2-2
size: NA
V: TRBV9
D: NA
DNA: TGTGCCACAAGAGGGACTGCAAATGGGGGGGAGCTGTTTTTT
CDR3: CATRGTANGGELFF

J: TRBJ2-7
size: many
V: TRBV2
D: NA
DNA: TGTGCCAGCAAATTGGACAGACGCTCCTACGAGCAGTACTTC
CDR3: CASKLDRRSYEQYF

J: TRBJ1-2
size: NA
V: TRBV18
D: NA
DNA: TGTGCCAGCTCACCCCAGGGAACGGCCTATGGCTACACCTTC
CDR3: CASSPQGTAYGYTF

J: TRBJ1-2
size: NA
V: TRBV5-6
D: NA
DNA: TGTGCCAGCAAGATTGGCACGATTGGCTACACCTTC
CDR3: CASKIGTIGYTF

J: TRBJ2-1
size: NA
V: TRBV7-9
D: NA
DNA: TGTGCCAGCAGCGTATCCGGGACAACGAATGAGCAGTTCTTC
CDR3: CASSVSGTTNEQFF

J: TRBJ2-2
size: few
V: TRBV6-4
D: TRBD1
DNA: TGTGCCAGCAGTGCAACGGACAGGGGCTTAGGGACCGGGGAGCTGTTTTTT
CDR3: CASSATDRGLGTGELFF

J: TRBJ1-5
size: NA
V: TRBV7-9
D: TRBD1
DNA: TGTGCCAGCAGCTTCTGGACAGGGGGGCTTCGCAATCAGCCCCAGCATTTT
CDR3: CASSFWTGGLRNQPQHF

J: TRBJ2-1
size: NA
V: TRBV7-9
D: TRBD2
DNA: TGTGCCAGCAGCTTAGCCACCACTAGCGAGAGCTACAATGAGCAGTTCTTC
CDR3: CASSLATTSESYNEQFF

J: TRBJ2-7
size: NA
V: TRBV19
D: NA
DNA: TGTGCCAGTAGACCCACAGGTACAGCCTACGAGCAGTACTTC
CDR3: CASRPTGTAYEQYF

J: TRBJ2-7
size: NA
V: TRBV24-1
D: NA
DNA: TGTGCCACCAGTGACAAAGGAGTGCAGTACTTC
CDR3: CATSDKGVQYF

J: TRBJ2-7
size: few
V: TRBV7-9
D: TRBD2
DNA: TGTGCCAGCAGCTTTAGGGAGGGCTACGAGCAGTACTTC
CDR3: CASSFREGYEQYF

J: TRBJ1-6
size: NA
V: TRBV19
D: NA
DNA: TGTGCCAGTAGTATAGCAGCGGACGGTAATTCACCCCTCCACTTT
CDR3: CASSIAADGNSPLHF

J: TRBJ1-3
size: NA
V: TRBV9
D: NA
DNA: TGTGCCAGCAGCGTTAGAGGGGAGGCTGGAAACACCATATATTTT
CDR3: CASSVRGEAGNTIYF

J: TRBJ2-7
size: NA
V: TRBV2
D: NA
DNA: TGTGCCAGCAGTGAGAAAGGATGGGGCCCCTACGAGCAGTACTTC
CDR3: CASSEKGWGPYEQYF

J: TRBJ2-3
size: NA
V: TRBV6-1
D: TRBD2
DNA: TGTGCCAGCAGTGAAGTACTAGCGGTGGAGGCAGATACGCAGTATTTT
CDR3: CASSEVLAVEADTQYF

J: TRBJ1-5
size: NA
V: TRBV18
D: NA
DNA: TGTGCCAGCTCGTTTACAGGGTATAGCAATCAGCCCCAGCATTTT
CDR3: CASSFTGYSNQPQHF

J: TRBJ2-7
size: NA
V: TRBV4-1
D: TRBD1
DNA: TGCGCCAGCAGCCATGAAGAGACAGGGTTGAAAAACGAGCAGTACTTC
CDR3: CASSHEETGLKNEQYF

J: TRBJ2-2
size: NA
V: TRBV5-6
D: TRBD1
DNA: TGTGCCAGCAGATTGCGGACAGGGGGGAACACCGGGGAGCTGTTTTTT
CDR3: CASRLRTGGNTGELFF

J: TRBJ2-7
size: NA
V: TRBV20-1
D: TRBD2
DNA: TGCAGTGCTAGTGGACTAGCGGGCGGACCAACCTACGAGCAGTACTTC
CDR3: CSASGLAGGPTYEQYF

J: TRBJ2-1
size: NA
V: TRBV5-1
D: TRBD1
DNA: TGCGCCAGCAGCTTGACCCTGTTGACAGGGCCGAGCTCCTACAATGAGCAGTTCTTC
CDR3: CASSLTLLTGPSSYNEQFF

J: TRBJ2-1
size: NA
V: TRBV7-2
D: TRBD2
DNA: TGTGCCAGCAGCCTAGCGGGAGTATCCTACAATGAGCAGTTCTTC
CDR3: CASSLAGVSYNEQFF

J: TRBJ2-1
size: NA
V: TRBV6-4
D: TRBD2
DNA: TGTGCCAGCAGTAGGGGGCCAGCGGGAGGCAATGAGCAGTTCTTC
CDR3: CASSRGPAGGNEQFF

J: TRBJ2-4
size: NA
V: TRBV5-1
D: NA
DNA: TGCGCCAGCAGCTTGGGCCCCCTCCAGGGGCCTCTAGCCAAAAACATTCAGTACTTC
CDR3: CASSLGPLQGPLAKNIQYF

J: TRBJ2-2
size: many
V: TRBV9
D: NA
DNA: TGTGCCAGCAGCGTACACACGAACACCGGGGAGCTGTTTTTT
CDR3: CASSVHTNTGELFF